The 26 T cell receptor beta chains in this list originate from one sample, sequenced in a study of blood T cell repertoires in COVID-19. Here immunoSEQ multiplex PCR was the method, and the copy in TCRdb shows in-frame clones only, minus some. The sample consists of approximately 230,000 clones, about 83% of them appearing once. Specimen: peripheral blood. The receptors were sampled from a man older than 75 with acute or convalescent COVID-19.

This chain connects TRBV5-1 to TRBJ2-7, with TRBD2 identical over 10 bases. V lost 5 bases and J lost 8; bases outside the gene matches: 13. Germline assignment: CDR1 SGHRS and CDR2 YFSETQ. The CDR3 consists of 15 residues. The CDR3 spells CASRPGTSDTMKQYF. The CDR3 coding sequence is TGCGCCAGCAGACCCGGGACTAGCGATACTATGAAGCAGTACTTC.

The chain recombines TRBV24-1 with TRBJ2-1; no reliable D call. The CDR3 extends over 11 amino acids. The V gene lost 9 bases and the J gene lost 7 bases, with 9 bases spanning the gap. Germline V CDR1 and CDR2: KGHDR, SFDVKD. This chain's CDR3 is CATQEKNEQFF. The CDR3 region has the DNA TGTGCCACCCAGGAAAAAAATGAGCAGTTCTTC.

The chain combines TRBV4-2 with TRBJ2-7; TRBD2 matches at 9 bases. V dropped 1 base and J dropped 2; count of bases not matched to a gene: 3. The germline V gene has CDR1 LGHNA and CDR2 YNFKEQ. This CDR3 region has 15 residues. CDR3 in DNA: TGTGCCAGCAGCCAAGGGCTAGCGGGGACCTACGAGCAGTACTTC. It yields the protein CASSQGLAGTYEQYF.

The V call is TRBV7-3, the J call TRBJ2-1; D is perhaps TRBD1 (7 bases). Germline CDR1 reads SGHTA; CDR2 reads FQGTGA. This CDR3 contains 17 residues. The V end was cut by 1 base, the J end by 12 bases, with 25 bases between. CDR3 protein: CASSLRQGGLASRWQFF. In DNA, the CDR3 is TGTGCCAGCAGCTTAAGGCAGGGGGGACTGGCAAGTAGGTGGCAGTTCTTC.

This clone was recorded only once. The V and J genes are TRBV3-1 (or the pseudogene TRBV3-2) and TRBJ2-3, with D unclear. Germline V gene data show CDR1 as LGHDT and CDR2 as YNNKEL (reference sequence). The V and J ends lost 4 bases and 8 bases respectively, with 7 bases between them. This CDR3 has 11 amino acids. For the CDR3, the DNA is TGTGCCAGCAGCCTCCTAGGTACGCAGTATTTT. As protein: CASSLLGTQYF.

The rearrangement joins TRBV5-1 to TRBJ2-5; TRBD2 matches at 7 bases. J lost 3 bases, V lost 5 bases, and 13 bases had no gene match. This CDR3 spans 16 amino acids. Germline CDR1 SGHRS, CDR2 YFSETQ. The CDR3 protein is CASSPVIGGREETQYF. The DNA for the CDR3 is TGCGCCAGCAGTCCGGTTATCGGGGGGAGAGAAGAGACCCAGTACTTC.

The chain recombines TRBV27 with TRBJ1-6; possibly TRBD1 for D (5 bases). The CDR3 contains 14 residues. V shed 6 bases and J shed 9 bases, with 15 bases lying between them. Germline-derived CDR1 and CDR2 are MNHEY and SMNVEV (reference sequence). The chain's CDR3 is CASRQGITGSPLHF. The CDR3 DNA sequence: TGTGCCAGCAGGCAGGGTATTACCGGTTCACCCCTCCACTTT.

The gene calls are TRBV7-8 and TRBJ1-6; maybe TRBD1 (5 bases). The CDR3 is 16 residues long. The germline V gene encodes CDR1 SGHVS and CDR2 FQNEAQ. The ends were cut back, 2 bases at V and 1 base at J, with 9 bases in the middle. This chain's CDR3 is CASSLSQGSYNSPLHF. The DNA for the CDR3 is TGTGCCAGCAGCTTAAGTCAGGGTTCCTATAATTCACCCCTCCACTTT.

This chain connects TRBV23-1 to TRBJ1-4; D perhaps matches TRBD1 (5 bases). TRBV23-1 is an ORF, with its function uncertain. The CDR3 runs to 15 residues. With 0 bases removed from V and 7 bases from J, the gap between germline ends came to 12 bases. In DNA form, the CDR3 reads TGCGCCAGCAGTCAATCAAGTGGGGGGGGTGAAAAACTGTTTTTT. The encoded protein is CASSQSSGGGEKLFF.

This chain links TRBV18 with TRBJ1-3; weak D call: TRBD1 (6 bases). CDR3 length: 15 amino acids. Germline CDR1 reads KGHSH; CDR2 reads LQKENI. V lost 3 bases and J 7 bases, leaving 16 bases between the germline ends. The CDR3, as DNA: TGTGCCAGCTCACCGGACAGCGACCTGGGGAACACCATATATTTT. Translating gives CASSPDSDLGNTIYF.

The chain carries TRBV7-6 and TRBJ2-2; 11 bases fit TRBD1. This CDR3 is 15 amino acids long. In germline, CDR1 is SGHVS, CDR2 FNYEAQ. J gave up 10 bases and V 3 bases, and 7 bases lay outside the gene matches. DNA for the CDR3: TGTGCCAGCAGCTTGGGGACAGGGGGTGGCTTGGAGCTGTTTTTT. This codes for CASSLGTGGGLELFF.

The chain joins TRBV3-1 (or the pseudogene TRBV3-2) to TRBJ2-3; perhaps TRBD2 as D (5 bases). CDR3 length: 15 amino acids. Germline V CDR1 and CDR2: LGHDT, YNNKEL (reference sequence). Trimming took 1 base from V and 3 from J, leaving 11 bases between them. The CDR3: CASSQVLASTDTQYF. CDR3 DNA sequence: TGTGCCAGCAGCCAAGTTCTAGCCTCGACAGATACGCAGTATTTT.

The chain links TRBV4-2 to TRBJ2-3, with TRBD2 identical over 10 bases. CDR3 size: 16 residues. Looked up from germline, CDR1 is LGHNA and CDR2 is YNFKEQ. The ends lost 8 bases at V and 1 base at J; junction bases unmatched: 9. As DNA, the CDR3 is TGTGCCAGCGGAGAGATAGCGGGAGGTGGCACAGATACGCAGTATTTT. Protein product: CASGEIAGGGTDTQYF.

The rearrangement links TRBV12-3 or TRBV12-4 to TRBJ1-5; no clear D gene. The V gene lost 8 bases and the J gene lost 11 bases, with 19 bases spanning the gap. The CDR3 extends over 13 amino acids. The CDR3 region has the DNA TGTGCCAGCGGCCCGGATAGGAGGCAGGCCCAGCATTTT. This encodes CASGPDRRQAQHF.

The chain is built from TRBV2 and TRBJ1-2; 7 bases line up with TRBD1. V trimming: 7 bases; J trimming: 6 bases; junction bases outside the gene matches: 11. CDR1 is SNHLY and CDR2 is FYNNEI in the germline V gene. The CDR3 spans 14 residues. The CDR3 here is CASNLLMQGDGYTF. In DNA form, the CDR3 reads TGTGCCAGCAACCTCCTCATGCAGGGGGATGGCTACACCTTC.

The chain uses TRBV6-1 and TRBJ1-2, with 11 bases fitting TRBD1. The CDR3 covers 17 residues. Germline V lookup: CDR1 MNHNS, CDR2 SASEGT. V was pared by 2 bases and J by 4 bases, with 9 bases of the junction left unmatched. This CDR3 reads CASSERDRGSPIYGYTF. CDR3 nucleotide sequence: TGTGCCAGCAGTGAAAGGGACAGGGGGTCTCCAATCTATGGCTACACCTTC.

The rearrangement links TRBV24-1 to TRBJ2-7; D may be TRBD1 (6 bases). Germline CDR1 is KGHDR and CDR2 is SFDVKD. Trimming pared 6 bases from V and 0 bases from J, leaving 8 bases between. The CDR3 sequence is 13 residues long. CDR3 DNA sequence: TGTGCCACCAGTAGACAGGCCTCCTACGAGCAGTACTTC. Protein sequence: CATSRQASYEQYF.

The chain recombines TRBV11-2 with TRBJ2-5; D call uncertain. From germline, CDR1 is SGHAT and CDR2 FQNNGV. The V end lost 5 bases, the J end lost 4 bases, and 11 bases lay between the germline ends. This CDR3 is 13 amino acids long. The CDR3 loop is CASSPGVSETQYF. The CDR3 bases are TGTGCCAGCAGCCCCGGTGTGTCAGAGACCCAGTACTTC.

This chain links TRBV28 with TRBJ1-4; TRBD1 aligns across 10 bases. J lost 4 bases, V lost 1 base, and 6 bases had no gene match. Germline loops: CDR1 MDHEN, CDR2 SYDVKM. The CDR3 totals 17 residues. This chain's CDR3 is CASSLLGQGSSNEKLFF. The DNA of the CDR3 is TGTGCCAGCAGTTTATTGGGACAGGGGAGTAGTAATGAAAAACTGTTTTTT.

The CDR3 region is CASSSRLAFYNEQFF. CDR3 sequence (DNA): TGTGCCAGCAGTTCCCGACTAGCGTTCTACAATGAGCAGTTCTTC. The chain uses TRBV6-5 and TRBJ2-1; 8 bases are shared with TRBD2. Trimming cost V 4 bases and J 3 bases; bases outside gene matches: 5. CDR3 length: 15 residues. Germline V lookup: CDR1 MNHEY, CDR2 SVGAGI.

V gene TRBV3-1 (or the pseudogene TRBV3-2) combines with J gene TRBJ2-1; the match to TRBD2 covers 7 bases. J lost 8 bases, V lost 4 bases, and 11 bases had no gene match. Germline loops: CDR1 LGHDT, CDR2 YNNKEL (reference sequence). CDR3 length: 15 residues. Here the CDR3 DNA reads TGTGCCAGCAGCCCACTGGGGGGGGTTTTCTATGAGCAGTTCTTC. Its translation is CASSPLGGVFYEQFF.

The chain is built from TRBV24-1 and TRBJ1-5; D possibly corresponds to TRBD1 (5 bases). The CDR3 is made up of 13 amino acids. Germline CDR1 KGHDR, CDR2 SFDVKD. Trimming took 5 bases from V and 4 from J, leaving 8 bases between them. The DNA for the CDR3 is TGTGCCACCAGTGGCAGGGCGAATCAGCCCCAGCATTTT. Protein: CATSGRANQPQHF.

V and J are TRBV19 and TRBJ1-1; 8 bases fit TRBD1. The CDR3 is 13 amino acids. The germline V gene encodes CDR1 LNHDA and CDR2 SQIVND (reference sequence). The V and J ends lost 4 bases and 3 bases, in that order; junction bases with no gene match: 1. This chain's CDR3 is CASSKQGDTEAFF. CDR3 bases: TGTGCCAGTAGTAAACAGGGGGACACTGAAGCTTTCTTT.

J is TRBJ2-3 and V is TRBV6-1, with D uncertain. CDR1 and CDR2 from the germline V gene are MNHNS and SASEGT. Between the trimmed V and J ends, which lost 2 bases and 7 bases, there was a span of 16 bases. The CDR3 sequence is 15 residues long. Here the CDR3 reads CASSEPGPPAYTQYF. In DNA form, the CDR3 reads TGTGCCAGCAGTGAACCGGGTCCCCCGGCATATACGCAGTATTTT.

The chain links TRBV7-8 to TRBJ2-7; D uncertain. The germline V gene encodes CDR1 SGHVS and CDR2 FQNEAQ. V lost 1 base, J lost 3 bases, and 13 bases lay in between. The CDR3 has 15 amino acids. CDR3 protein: CASSLVAQTFYEQYF. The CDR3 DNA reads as TGTGCCAGCAGCTTAGTCGCACAGACCTTCTACGAGCAGTACTTC.

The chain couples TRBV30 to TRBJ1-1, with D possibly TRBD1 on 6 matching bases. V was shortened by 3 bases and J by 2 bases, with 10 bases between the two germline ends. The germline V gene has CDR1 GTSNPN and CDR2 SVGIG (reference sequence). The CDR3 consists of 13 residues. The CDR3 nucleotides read TGTGCCTGGAGGACAGGTTTTAACACTGAAGCTTTCTTT. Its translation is CAWRTGFNTEAFF.